The TCR beta chain described here comes from a study of T-cell reconstitution after alpha-beta-depleted transplantation in children. Study results and limitations: There were some patients whose high TCRbeta diversity at day 60 came from surviving recipient T cells and thymic progenitors. There were reportedly several hundred expanded graft clones from which alpha-beta T cells came about two months after transplant. When one year had passed after transplant, most T-cell counts and diversity came from newly produced T cells.

This clonotype was seen ten or more times. Antigen specificity is unknown. A library of TCRbeta sequences, prepared with unique molecular identifiers, was generated. TCRdb passed the PCR reads through MiXCR, listing each CDR3 protein once. The sample lists some 180,000 distinct CDR3 sequences; roughly 7.1% were seen once. The length of the CDR3 is 16 residues. Germline CDR1 reads MDHEN; CDR2 reads SYDVKM. V was clipped by 5 bases and J by 3 bases, with 18 bases between them. This receptor was taken from a boy younger than 10 with acute lymphoblastic leukemia, due to receive a stem cell transplant. The chain uses TRBV28 and TRBJ2-3; no reliable D call. Sequenced here: PBMCs, sampled before TCRalphabeta/CD19-depleted stem cell transplant. In nucleotides, the CDR3 is TGTGCCAGCAGTCCACACCTACCCGGGTCGACAGATACGCAGTATTTT. It codes for CASSPHLPGSTDTQYF.